The 17 T cell receptor beta chains listed next were all sequenced from one sample in a study of neurological immune-mediated disorders. Using its own MiXCR run on the 5' RACE reads, TCRdb lists one record per CDR3 protein. Of 130,000 or so distinct CDR3 sequences in the sample, roughly 3.2% were seen once. Sample: PBMCs. These TCRs come from a woman in her 30s with multiple sclerosis.

This clonotype was seen at least ten times. CDR3 region: CASRRLAGSTDTQYF. In DNA form, the CDR3 reads TGTGCCAGCAGACGACTAGCGGGGAGCACAGATACGCAGTATTTT. The chain couples TRBV7-2 to TRBJ2-3; 11 nucleotides agree with TRBD2. Germline CDR1 and CDR2: SGHTA and FQGNSA. The CDR3 is 15 amino acids. Trimming at V came to 6 bases and at J to 0 bases, leaving 2 bases not matched to a gene.

This clonotype was observed a handful of times. The genes are TRBV15 and TRBJ1-1; D remains ambiguous. The germline V gene has CDR1 LNHNV and CDR2 YYDKDF (reference sequence). This CDR3 spans 16 amino acids. V was trimmed by 1 base and J by 0 bases, leaving 12 bases between them. CDR3 nucleotides: TGTGCCACCAGCAGAGTTCCCCCTCCGTTGAACACTGAAGCTTTCTTT. Its protein product is CATSRVPPPLNTEAFF.

Many counts were recorded for this clonotype. This chain uses TRBV5-1 with TRBJ1-1; D ambiguous. Trimming left V 0 bases short and J 5 bases short, with 11 bases between. This CDR3 has 14 residues. CDR1 and CDR2 (germline): SGHRS, YFSETQ. This CDR3 reads CASSLVRGITEAFF. In DNA, the CDR3 is TGCGCCAGCAGCTTGGTTCGGGGAATAACTGAAGCTTTCTTT. The full variable domain, its missing parts supplied by reference TRBV5-1 and TRBJ1-1, is KAGVTQTPRYLIKTRGQQVTLSCSPISGHRSVSWYQQTPGQGLQFLFEYFSETQRNKGNFPGRFSGRQFSNSRSEMNVSTLELGDSALYLCASSLVRGITEAFFGQGTRLTVV.

Many counts were recorded for this clonotype. The V and J genes are TRBV5-5 and TRBJ2-2; D gene ambiguous. The V gene's germline CDR1 is SGHKS and CDR2 YYEKEE (reference sequence). The CDR3 totals 16 residues. The V gene lost 0 bases and the J gene lost 6 bases, with 15 bases spanning the gap. The CDR3 DNA reads as TGTGCCAGCAGCTTGGATACTGTGGGGTGGCCCGGGGAGCTGTTTTTT. Translation gives CASSLDTVGWPGELFF.

This clonotype was observed many times. The rearrangement joins TRBV7-6 to TRBJ1-3; D gene uncertain. V lost 1 base and J 0 bases, leaving 10 bases between the germline ends. The CDR3 is made up of 16 amino acids. CDR1 is SGHVS, CDR2 FNYEAQ, per germline. In DNA form, the CDR3 reads TGTGCCAGCAGCTTAGAGGCCCTACACTCTGGAAACACCATATATTTT. It is translated as CASSLEALHSGNTIYF. The variable domain in full, with the rest retrieved from reference TRBV7-6 and TRBJ1-3, is GAGVSQSPRYKVTKRGQDVALRCDPISGHVSLYWYRQALGQGPEFLTYFNYEAQQDKSGLPNDRFSAERPEGSISTLTIQRTEQRDSAMYRCASSLEALHSGNTIYFGEGSWLTVV.

In its sample, this clonotype was seen many times. The V gene is TRBV5-1, the J gene TRBJ1-1; perhaps TRBD1 as D (6 bases). From germline, CDR1 is SGHRS and CDR2 YFSETQ. There are 15 residues in the CDR3. V was pared by 0 bases and J by 6 bases, with 15 bases between. CDR3 DNA sequence: TGCGCCAGCAGCTTGGCGGGGCTAGGGGGGCCTGAAGCTTTCTTT. The encoded protein is CASSLAGLGGPEAFF.

This clonotype has a count of ten or more. This chain uses TRBV20-1 with TRBJ1-5, with D tentatively TRBD1 (6 bases). The V end lost 6 bases, the J end lost 1 base, and 22 bases lay between the germline ends. CDR1 is DFQATT, CDR2 SNEGSKA, per germline (reference sequence). The CDR3 totals 17 residues. CDR3 protein: CSATLGGNSASNQPQHF. CDR3 sequence (DNA): TGCAGTGCCACATTAGGGGGGAACTCAGCCAGCAATCAGCCCCAGCATTTT.

This clonotype was detected many times. This chain connects TRBV29-1 to TRBJ1-2; possible D gene TRBD1, 6 bases. CDR1 SQVTM and CDR2 ANQGSEA come from the germline V gene. The ends were cut back, 1 base at V and 4 bases at J, with 10 bases in the middle. The CDR3 runs 13 residues. In nucleotides, the CDR3 is TGCAGCGTTGAAGTGGGGGCGGGCTATGGCTACACCTTC. This gives the protein CSVEVGAGYGYTF.

Ten or more counts support this clonotype. The genes are TRBV3-1 and TRBJ1-1; TRBD1 matches 9 bases. This CDR3 has 14 amino acids. V trimming: 5 bases; J trimming: 6 bases; junction bases outside the gene matches: 7. The V gene's germline CDR1 is LGHDT and CDR2 YNNKEL (reference sequence). CDR3 DNA sequence: TGTGCCAGCAGCATAACGGGACAGGGAGCTGAAGCTTTCTTT. It is translated as CASSITGQGAEAFF. The variable domain in full, completed from reference TRBV3-1 and TRBJ1-1, reads DTAVSQTPKYLVTQMGNDKSIKCEQNLGHDTMYWYKQDSKKFLKIMFSYNNKELIINETVPNRFSPKSPDKAHLNLHINSLELGDSAVYFCASSITGQGAEAFFGQGTRLTVV.

This clonotype was detected many times. J is TRBJ2-3 and V is TRBV9; D not certain. Per germline, CDR1 SGDLS and CDR2 YYNGEE. Trimming left V 0 bases short and J 6 bases short, with 5 bases between. There are 12 residues in the CDR3. The CDR3 here is CASSVEQDTQYF. CDR3 coding DNA: TGTGCCAGCAGCGTAGAACAGGATACGCAGTATTTT.

This clonotype has ten or more counts. The V call is TRBV4-3, the J call TRBJ1-3; D is possibly TRBD1 (6 bases). The CDR3 totals 13 residues. V was clipped by 0 bases and J by 9 bases, with 9 bases between them. CDR1 LGHNA and CDR2 YSLEER come from the germline V gene. For the CDR3, the DNA is TGCGCCAGCAGCCAAGACCAGGGGACCACCATATATTTT. It codes for CASSQDQGTTIYF.

At least ten counts were recorded for this clonotype. CDR3 in DNA: TGTGCCAGCAGCCGAGGACTAGATCCCGAGCAGTACTTC. As protein: CASSRGLDPEQYF. The genes are TRBV12-3 or TRBV12-4 and TRBJ2-7; 7 bases are a match to TRBD2. The CDR3 loop spans 13 amino acids. Trimming cost V 6 bases and J 6 bases; bases outside gene matches: 8.

This clonotype came up many times. CDR3 sequence: CASSQDRVADTQYF. The CDR3 coding sequence is TGCGCCAGCAGCCAAGATCGCGTGGCAGATACGCAGTATTTT. The chain links TRBV4-3 to TRBJ2-3, with no clear D. Germline loops: CDR1 LGHNA, CDR2 YSLEER. Trimming removed 0 bases at V and 4 bases at J, with 8 bases between. This CDR3 spans 14 amino acids.

This clonotype occurred many times. The chain employs TRBV5-1 and TRBJ1-2; 9 positions agree with TRBD1. Trimming took 2 bases from V and 8 from J; bases not matched to a gene: 16. The CDR3 covers 17 residues. Germline loops: CDR1 SGHRS, CDR2 YFSETQ. CDR3 in DNA: TGCGCCAGCAGCTTAGGACTACCGGGACAGGGCCATGGGGGCTACACCTTC. Residues: CASSLGLPGQGHGGYTF.

The table lists this clonotype with many counts. CDR3 nucleotides: TGTGCCAGCAGCCCCCGGGACATCTCCCAAGAGACCCAGTACTTC. Protein product: CASSPRDISQETQYF. The chain carries TRBV7-9 and TRBJ2-5, with a tentative D call TRBD1 (6 bases). The CDR3 loop spans 15 amino acids. Between the trimmed V and J ends, which lost 5 bases and 1 base, there was a span of 14 bases. Germline lookup yields CDR1 SEHNR and CDR2 FQNEAQ (reference sequence).

At least ten counts were recorded for this clonotype. The genes are TRBV7-2 and TRBJ2-3; TRBD2 is a possible D gene (5 bases). This CDR3 is built from 16 residues. Trimming removed 3 bases at V and 4 bases at J, with 17 bases between. CDR1 and CDR2 from the germline V gene are SGHTA and FQGNSA. In DNA, the CDR3 is TGTGCCAGCAGCTTTAGGACGGGCGGGCGGGCAGATACGCAGTATTTT. Its translation: CASSFRTGGRADTQYF.

The chain carries TRBV7-9 and TRBJ1-1; 8 bases map to TRBD1. CDR3 size: 14 residues. The germline CDR1 and CDR2 sequences are SEHNR and FQNEAQ (reference sequence). With V trimmed by 2 bases and J by 5 bases, 4 bases remained unmatched. CDR3 nucleotide sequence: TGTGCCAGCAGCTTAAACAGGGGGAGTACTGAAGCTTTCTTT. Translation: CASSLNRGSTEAFF.